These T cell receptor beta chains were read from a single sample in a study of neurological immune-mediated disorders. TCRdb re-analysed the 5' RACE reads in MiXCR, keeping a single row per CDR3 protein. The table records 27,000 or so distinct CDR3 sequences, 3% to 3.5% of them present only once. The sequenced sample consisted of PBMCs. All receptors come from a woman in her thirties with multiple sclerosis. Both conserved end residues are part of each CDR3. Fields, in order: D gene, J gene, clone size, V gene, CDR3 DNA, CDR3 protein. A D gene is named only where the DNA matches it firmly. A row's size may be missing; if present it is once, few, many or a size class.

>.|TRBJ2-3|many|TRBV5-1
TGCGCCAGCAGCTTCAACCGGGACACCGACCAGTATTTT
CASSFNRDTDQYF
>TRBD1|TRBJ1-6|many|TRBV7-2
TGTGCCAGCAGCTTACAGGGGGTGTTCTTTTCACCCCTCCACTTT
CASSLQGVFFSPLHF
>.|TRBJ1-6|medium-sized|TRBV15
TGTGCCACAAGGGACGGATGGAGCTATAATTCACCCCTCCACTTT
CATRDGWSYNSPLHF
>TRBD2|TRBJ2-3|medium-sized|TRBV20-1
TGCAGTGCTAAGCTAGCGGGAACAGATACGCAGTATTTT
CSAKLAGTDTQYF
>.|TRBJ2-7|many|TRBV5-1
TGCGCCAGCAGCCCCCGAAGGGGTATCGAGCAGTACTTC
CASSPRRGIEQYF
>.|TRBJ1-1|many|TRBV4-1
TGCGCCAGCAGCCAAGGCAGTCGGAACACTGAAGCTTTCTTT
CASSQGSRNTEAFF
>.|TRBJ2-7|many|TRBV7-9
TGTGCCAGCAGACCGGAGTCCTACGAGCAGTACTTC
CASRPESYEQYF
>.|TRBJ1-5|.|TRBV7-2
TGTGCCAGCAGTTCACAGGGCATTAATCAGCCCCAGCATTTT
CASSSQGINQPQHF
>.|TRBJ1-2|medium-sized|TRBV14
TGTGCCAGCAGCCAGTTGGACAGTTTCTATGGCTACACCTTC
CASSQLDSFYGYTF
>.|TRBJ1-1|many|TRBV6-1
TGTGCCAGCAGTGGGGGTAGTGAAGCTTTCTTT
CASSGGSEAFF
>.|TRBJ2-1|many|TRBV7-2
TGTGCCAGCAGCCACAATGAGCAGTTCTTC
CASSHNEQFF
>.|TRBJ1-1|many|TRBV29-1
TGCAGCGTTGGGAGGGGGACGACAGTTGAAGCTTTCTTT
CSVGRGTTVEAFF
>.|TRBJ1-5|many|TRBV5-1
TGCGCCAGTAGCCGGGACGGAGGAGCGAGGCCCCAGAATTTT
CASSRDGGARPQNF
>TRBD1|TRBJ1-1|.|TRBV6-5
TGTGTCAGCAGTTCCCAGACAGGGTGGGAAGCTTTCTTT
CVSSSQTGWEAFF
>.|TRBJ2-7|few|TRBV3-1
TGTGCCAGCAGCAAAGTGGCCGGAGAGCAGTACTTC
CASSKVAGEQYF
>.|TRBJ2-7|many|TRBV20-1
TGCAGTGCTAGAGATCATGGGAGCACCCAAGCCGAGCAGTACTTC
CSARDHGSTQAEQYF
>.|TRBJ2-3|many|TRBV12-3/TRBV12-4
TGTGCCAGCAGAACCGGGACGACAGATACGCAGTATTTT
CASRTGTTDTQYF
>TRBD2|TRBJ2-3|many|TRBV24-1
TGTGCCACCAGTGATGGATATTCTAGCGGGGAGAGCACAGATACGCAGTATTTT
CATSDGYSSGESTDTQYF
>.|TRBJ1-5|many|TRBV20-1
TGCAGTGCACCGTTGAAAAATCAGCCCCAGCATTTT
CSAPLKNQPQHF
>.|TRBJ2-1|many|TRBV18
TGTGCCAGCTCCAGGGGCGGGAACAATGAGCAGTTCTTC
CASSRGGNNEQFF
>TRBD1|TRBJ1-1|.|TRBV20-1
TGCAGTGCTACTGGGACAGGGTTTATGTTAGGTTACACTGAAGCTTTCTTT
CSATGTGFMLGYTEAFF
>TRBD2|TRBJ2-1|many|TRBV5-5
TGTGCCAGCAGCTTGTCTAGCGGGGGGGTCTACAATGAGCAGTTCTTC
CASSLSSGGVYNEQFF
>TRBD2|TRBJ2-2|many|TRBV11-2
TGTGCCAGCAGTCCCAGCGGGGGAGTGAACACCGGGGAGCTGTTTTTT
CASSPSGGVNTGELFF
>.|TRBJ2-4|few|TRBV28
TGTGCCAGCAGCTCCCGCCAGTACGGGAAAAACATTCAGTACTTC
CASSSRQYGKNIQYF
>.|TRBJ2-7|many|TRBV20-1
TGCAGTGCCACGCCCTGGACACTACTCTTCGGCGAGCAGTACTTC
CSATPWTLLFGEQYF
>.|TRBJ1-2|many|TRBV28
TGTGCCAGCAGTTTTTCAGGGATGGTCTATGGCTACACCTTC
CASSFSGMVYGYTF
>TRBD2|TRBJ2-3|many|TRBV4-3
TGCGCCAGCAGCCAAGCCCCATCCGGTAGCGGGGGGTTCACAGATACGCAGTATTTT
CASSQAPSGSGGFTDTQYF
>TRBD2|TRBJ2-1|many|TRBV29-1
TGCAGCGTTGAAGATCGACTAGCGGGAGTTTTAAGAAATGAGCAGTTCTTC
CSVEDRLAGVLRNEQFF
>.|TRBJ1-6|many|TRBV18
TGTGCCAGCTCACCGCAGAGCTCCTATAATTCACCCCTCCACTTT
CASSPQSSYNSPLHF
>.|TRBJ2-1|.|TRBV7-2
TGTGCCGGCAGCTCTCCGGGACAATACGCCAGCTCCTACAATGAGCAGTCCTTC
CAGSSPGQYASSYNEQSF
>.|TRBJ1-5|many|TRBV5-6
TGTGCCAGCAGCTCGGGGTTAGCTGTGCCCCAGCATTTT
CASSSGLAVPQHF
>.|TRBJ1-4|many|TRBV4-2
TGTGCCAGCAGCCAAAAAGGGTTTTTAGAAAAACTGTTTTTT
CASSQKGFLEKLFF
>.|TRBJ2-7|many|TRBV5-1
TGCGCCAGCTCAGCGGATACCTACGAGCAGTACTTC
CASSADTYEQYF
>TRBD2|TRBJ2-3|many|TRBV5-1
TGCGCCAGCAGCGTACTAGCGGGGGGCACAGATACGCAGTATTTT
CASSVLAGGTDTQYF
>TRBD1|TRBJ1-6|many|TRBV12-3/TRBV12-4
TGTGCCAGCAGCCCTAAGACAGGGGGCCATAATTCACCCCTCCACTTT
CASSPKTGGHNSPLHF
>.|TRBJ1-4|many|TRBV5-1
TGCGCCAGCAGCCCCGGGACCCGGGGTGAAAAACTGTTTTTT
CASSPGTRGEKLFF
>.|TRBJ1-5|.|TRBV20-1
TGCAGTGCTAGGGCGGGGCTAAATCAGCCCCAGAATTTT
CSARAGLNQPQNF
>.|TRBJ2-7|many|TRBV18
TGTGCCAGCTCACCGGGATACGAGCAGTACTTC
CASSPGYEQYF
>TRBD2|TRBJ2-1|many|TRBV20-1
TGCAGTGCTAGATGGGGTAGCGGGGACTACAATGAGCAGTTCTTC
CSARWGSGDYNEQFF
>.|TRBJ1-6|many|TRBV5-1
TGCGCCAGCAGCTTGGGGACCCCCGGGAATCCACCCCTCCACTTT
CASSLGTPGNPPLHF
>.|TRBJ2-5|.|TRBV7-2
TGTGCCAGCAGCCAGAACAGGGATCATACCCAGTACTTC
CASSQNRDHTQYF
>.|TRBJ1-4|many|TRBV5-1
TGCGCCAGCAGCTTGGTACAGTCTGGGGGGTCTAATGAAAAACTGTTTTTT
CASSLVQSGGSNEKLFF
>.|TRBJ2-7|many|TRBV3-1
TGTGCCAGCAGCCCAGCGGGTTCAACCTACGAGCAGTACTTC
CASSPAGSTYEQYF